This T cell receptor beta chain emerged from a study of cytomegalovirus exposure and HLA in healthy donors (dated by TCRdb to the late 2010s). Describing the broader study: An earlier analysis of approximately 590 of the donors reported 250 to 300 Gb of sequence data and 100 million to 130 million unique TCR beta sequences from 150 million to 200 million T cells. Around 300 gigabases of sequencing data and approximately 85 million unique TCR sequences were included in an early release covering 550 to 800 HLA-typed donors. Of the approximately 400 genotyped donors, roughly 80% were placed in the genetic ancestry cluster associated with self-reported Caucasian donors. The study aimed to test whether signatures of past pathogen exposure could be identified by cataloging public T cell receptors. The study used immunosequencing to profile the T cell repertoires of under 700 subjects and linked those repertoires to cytomegalovirus serostatus. Along with the roughly 700-subject first cohort, a separate validation cohort of 120 different subjects was used. To predict cytomegalovirus infection status, the study brought together high-throughput TCR immunosequencing, statistical association of individual TCRs with disease status, and machine learning. To study patterns of TCR occurrence, a later analysis re-analyzed previously published TCR beta repertoires from under 750 donors and added high-resolution HLA genotyping. In the later analysis, no new phenotypic data were used to find candidate immune exposures; instead, reliance was placed on TCR beta sequences and their occurrence across donors. To decide whether each TCR beta V gene segment behaved as functional or pseudogenic, an earlier analysis of some 600 of the donors relied on high-throughput TCR beta sequencing. Donor age, sex, ethnicity and CMV serostatus were compiled together with the repertoire data. Genome-wide SNP genotypes for about three fifths of the 666 donors were used in a later genetic analysis, which treated that subset as a discovery cohort. Every discovery cohort repertoire had been produced on one sequencing platform. Class I and class II HLA loci were covered by the typing at four-digit resolution. Typing coverage varied by locus: roughly 629-640 donors for A, B, C, DRB1 and DQB1; under 550 for DQA1; more than 600 for DPA1; under 490 for DPB1. Five DR-DQ haplotypes were handled as single units for association and clustering because linkage in the cohort was strong. Across 398 genotyped donors of the cohort, an average of approximately 240,000 unique TCR beta nucleotide sequences per donor were sequenced, and roughly 20% of those sequences were non-productive.

For this clone: Its antigen remains undetermined. Per-base quality was not reported, and no clone a single base away is much larger than it.

Trimming costs V 2 bases and J 4 bases, and their ends lie 12 bases apart. CDR1 and CDR2 are read off the germline V gene as SGHRS and YFSETQ. The CDR3 spans 15 residues, from the cysteine through the phenylalanine. The kept DNA is CDR3 alone, 45 bases in frame from the first base. The receptor library was made with the immunoSEQ multiplex PCR assay. For the multiplex PCR, a mixture combining 60 forward primers for TCR Vbeta segments and 13 reverse primers for TCR Jbeta segments was used. Amplification of the CDR3 region of rearranged TCR beta genes was performed with a multiplex PCR assay on genomic DNA. On the Illumina HiSeq System, the amplified TCR beta libraries were sequenced as 87-base-pair reads. The paper's data handling went like this. In a later analysis, some 80 million unique TCR beta chains were counted across the 650 to 700 repertoires, and roughly 11 million of these chains were shared by at least two donors. To remove PCR and sequencing errors, raw reads were error-corrected and collapsed into unique sequences using a nearest-neighbor algorithm that merged closely related sequences. Alignment of CDR3 sequences to IMGT reference sequences was used to assign V, D and J gene segments. For a sequence to be retained, at least a six-nucleotide match to both a V gene segment and a J gene segment was required. A rearrangement was called productive if the CDR3 had no stop codons and remained in frame with V and J, and every other rearrangement was called non-productive. Following IMGT convention, CDR3 was defined as the stretch from the second conserved V-encoded cysteine up to the conserved J-encoded phenylalanine. In an earlier analysis of approximately 590 of the donors, sequences lacking an unambiguous match to a single V gene segment were excluded. An earlier analysis of 587 of the donors classified V segments as functional when productive rearrangements were above 56.7% and as segregating when the standard deviation between donors was above 5%. A statistical classification framework was developed to diagnose cytomegalovirus status using the catalog of TCR beta chain sequences. In a later analysis, V and J genes were assigned by comparing TCR nucleotide sequences against IMGT/GENE-DB human TR gene sequences. The TCRdist pipeline was used in a later analysis to assign CDR3 sequences and most-parsimonious VDJ recombination scenarios. A later analysis defined each TCR beta chain by its CDR3 amino acid sequence plus V-gene family, and excluded reads lacking a unique V-gene family. As a way to deal with suspected cross-contamination and a sequencing artifact, a later analysis dropped more than 500 nucleotide sequences that were highly shared and had low generation probability. In a later analysis, a clonal expansion index for each public chain was calculated from normalized within-repertoire ranks of inferred template counts. A later analysis computed generation probabilities with a VDJ recombination model fitted to out-of-frame rearrangements, and checked the results against IGoR. In a later analysis, TCR-TCR, TCR-HLA and TCR-CMV co-occurrence was scored with hypergeometric tests, and a repertoire-size bias correction was applied to TCR pairs. To estimate false discovery rates, a later analysis permuted the HLA or CMV assignments 20 times. In a later analysis, co-occurring TCRs were grouped with DBSCAN, and TCRdist sequence similarity was added when clustering was performed within HLA-allele-positive subsets. For co-occurrence clustering, repertoires with fewer than 30,000 or more than 120,000 public chains were excluded, along with five repertoires with anomalous nucleotide sharing. TCRdb took over this immuneACCESS table, retaining in-frame rearrangements with V and J assigned. Such tables are incomplete; in checked studies, under half of the missing clones stem from an unresolved V gene, and the remainder is unexplained. From that table come the V and J calls and clone size; the DNA was used to work out D and trimming. This sample gives 140,000 or so clones in total; roughly 85% of them show up just once. The ten largest account for roughly 3.4% of the sample.

The paper's findings and limits, for the study overall: When HLA alleles, especially DR and DQ, strongly co-occurred, attributing TCR associations to individual alleles was difficult. For the cohort, immune exposure information was limited to CMV serostatus. Compared with the roughly 700-donor mean, donors in an Asian-associated ancestry cluster had fewer N-insertions in productive TCRs, according to a later genetic analysis. In an earlier analysis of 450 to 750 of the donors, most TCR beta V segments appeared in productive rearrangements about 90% or about 30% of the time, broadly matching IMGT annotations. According to a later analysis, parvovirus B19, influenza, CMV and Epstein-Barr virus appeared linked to several top co-occurrence clusters. In the study, roughly 160 TCR beta chains were listed as associated with cytomegalovirus. Because HLA typing was unavailable for some donors at each locus, only the typed subset was used in association tests. Some IMGT-functional V segments, including TRBV6-2 and TRBV6-3, could not be distinguished by the 87-base-pair reads and were therefore excluded. The authors suggested that the approach could potentially be extended to other disease states and immunological phenotypes. Compared with equally common non-associated chains, HLA-associated TCR beta chains in a later analysis were more clonally expanded and had lower generation probabilities. A later analysis associated 15,000 to 20,000 TCR beta sequences with specific HLA alleles at a false discovery rate of 0.05. A later analysis found that most CMV-associated TCR beta chains appeared HLA-restricted, with HLA associations seemingly driven largely by CMV exposure. A further reported finding was that TCR beta sequences accurately predicted the HLA-A and HLA-B alleles for most subjects in the first cohort. V-gene and J-gene trimming of TCR beta chains was associated with a missense DCLRE1C variant in a later genetic analysis, and the association was replicated in an independent cohort. In a later analysis, TCR association rates were found to vary across HLA loci, with the most associated TCRs seen for DRB1 alleles and the fewest for HLA-C alleles. This cohort had only TCR beta chains sequenced, and the lack of alpha or paired-chain data limited which features could be detected. Presence/absence analyses assumed roughly uniform sequencing depth across donors, an assumption that may not hold. A cluster of highly shared sequence variants was judged likely to be a technical artifact of the sequencing pipeline. Linkage disequilibrium might explain the correlated functional status among segregating V segments, but an unknown experimental factor could not be ruled out. The classifier was reported to diagnose cytomegalovirus status with high specificity and sensitivity in both the original cohort and the validation cohort. Because counts were too low, approximately 18 rarely observed V segments, including chromosome 9 orphons, were excluded from the earlier analysis of a few hundred of the donors. Across donors, most TCR sequences were observed very rarely, whereas some public TCRs were present in many individuals. In vitro tests confirmed that a few of the cytomegalovirus-associated TCR beta chains recognize cytomegalovirus antigens.

The cohort consisted of 600 or so healthy bone marrow donors. At the time of sampling, all cohort members were nominally healthy, though unrecorded immune exposures were likely present. The donor tested CMV seronegative, placing the donor among the 350 to 400 seronegative members of the cohort. A peripheral blood sample was collected from each donor, and TCR beta sequencing was performed on peripheral blood mononuclear cells. The Qiagen DNeasy Blood Extraction Kit was used to extract genomic DNA from the blood cell samples. This receptor was obtained from a male donor in good health and CMV-seronegative. Source material: PBMCs. The receptor chain draws on TRBV5-1 and TRBJ2-2; confidence is insufficient to name the D gene. The sequence in DNA is TGCGCCAGCAGCTTCGACCCTGGAGCCACCGGGGAGCTGTTTTTT. This encodes CASSFDPGATGELFF.